This T cell receptor beta chain is from a study of yellow fever vaccine responses in identical twins. The V end was cut by 1 base, the J end by 2 bases, with 12 bases between. This CDR3 is built from 15 residues. In germline, CDR1 is SGHRS, CDR2 YFSETQ. General study points: As reported, the vaccine T cell response of twins seemed partly convergent and partly personalized.

TCRdb re-analysed the RT-PCR reads in MiXCR, keeping a single row per CDR3 protein. The table has around 2,300 distinct CDR3 sequences, over 75% seen once. About this clonotype: The antigen is undetermined.

This sequence originates from a woman aged 18-29 years who received the yellow fever vaccine. The rearrangement uses TRBV5-1 and TRBJ2-5; TRBD2 might be the D (6 bases). Material: T cells from blood (PBMCs), unsorted or a sorted subset (not recorded which), obtained before or after yellow fever vaccination (not recorded which). CDR3 amino acids: CASSLSLAIQETQYF. CDR3 nucleotide sequence: TGCGCCAGCAGCTTGTCGCTAGCGATTCAAGAGACCCAGTACTTC.